This is a list of T cell receptor beta chains from one sample in a study of blood T cell repertoires in COVID-19. TCRdb's table, derived via immunoSEQ multiplex PCR, lists solely in-frame clones and lacks some. The repertoire holds roughly 160,000 clones, with roughly 80% as singletons. Sample: PBMCs or T cells enriched from blood (not recorded which). The source is a man aged 45-65 years who had recovered from COVID-19. The CDR3 runs from the conserved cysteine through the conserved F or W. Clone size, where shown, is once, few, many, or a class for clones that have expanded.

v_call,clone_size,j_call,cdr3_aa
TRBV6-2/TRBV6-3,once,TRBJ2-6,CASSYSPGVPRTSGANVLTF
TRBV7-9,NA,TRBJ1-6,CASTGQGDTPLHF
TRBV6-4,NA,TRBJ2-1,CASSEGGYNEQFF
TRBV7-2,NA,TRBJ2-7,CASSLATSGYEQYF
TRBV9,NA,TRBJ2-5,CASSVEFGGGRETQYF
TRBV7-2,NA,TRBJ2-5,CASSSPTVTRQETQYF
TRBV4-1,NA,TRBJ2-3,CASSQGQPDTQYF
TRBV30,NA,TRBJ1-2,CAWSGGYGYTF
TRBV5-1,NA,TRBJ1-1,CASSLGSSRAEAFF
TRBV7-2,NA,TRBJ1-1,CASSLGRGGVYAFF
TRBV6-5,NA,TRBJ2-5,CASSYWAGPQETQYF
TRBV11-2,NA,TRBJ1-1,CASSPAGQGPQSEAFF
TRBV5-4,NA,TRBJ2-2,CASSIGGWDGTGELFF
TRBV27,NA,TRBJ2-1,CASSAGASNEQFF
TRBV9,NA,TRBJ2-6,CASSPSLQLSGANVLTF
TRBV27,NA,TRBJ2-1,CASSLRGSGGGKNEQFF
TRBV5-1,once,TRBJ1-3,CASSLQGSGNTIYF
TRBV28,NA,TRBJ1-1,CASSTAGQEAFF
TRBV13,NA,TRBJ2-3,CASSLMGPRGDTDTQYF
TRBV9,NA,TRBJ1-3,CASSHQQGGVSGNTIYF
TRBV7-2,NA,TRBJ1-5,CASNLSGTNNQPQHF
TRBV7-6,NA,TRBJ1-3,CASSLGQGDTIYF
TRBV5-1,once,TRBJ2-3,CASSYQGSTDTQYF
TRBV5-5,NA,TRBJ1-1,CASSLGPRGNTEAFF
TRBV14,NA,TRBJ1-4,CASSQDLEYGSEKLFF
TRBV5-4,few,TRBJ2-4,CASSPGQGAAKNIQYF
TRBV11-2,NA,TRBJ2-5,CASSLVASGVAETQYF
TRBV4-3,NA,TRBJ1-2,CASSQGTGAYYGYTF
TRBV9,NA,TRBJ2-2,CASSQGRAGELFF
TRBV10-3,NA,TRBJ1-1,CAISDKTGGGGTEAFF
TRBV7-2,NA,TRBJ2-3,CASSPGLAGGYDTQYF
TRBV2,NA,TRBJ2-1,CASSPGAGTYYNEQFF
TRBV28,NA,TRBJ2-4,CASSPVGAVSKNIQYF
TRBV28,NA,TRBJ1-1,CASSDGTQREDTEAFF
TRBV2,NA,TRBJ1-4,CASSVGELRKLFF
TRBV11-2,NA,TRBJ1-4,CASSRDRVNEKLFF
TRBV5-5,NA,TRBJ2-4,CASSSDRGSAAKNIQYF
TRBV4-3,NA,TRBJ2-7,CASSRDTSYEQYF
TRBV9,NA,TRBJ2-3,CASSAKTDTQYF
TRBV5-5,NA,TRBJ2-3,CASSLGASGVADTQYF
TRBV10-3,NA,TRBJ1-3,CAISDPGIGNTIYF
TRBV7-2,NA,TRBJ1-5,CASSHFHRKLSNQPQHF
TRBV3-1/TRBV3-2,once,TRBJ2-2,CASSDRSSVVGELFF
TRBV7-9,NA,TRBJ1-1,CASSSQTTGRLAAFF
TRBV5-1,NA,TRBJ1-4,CASSLGPGQGSNEKLFF